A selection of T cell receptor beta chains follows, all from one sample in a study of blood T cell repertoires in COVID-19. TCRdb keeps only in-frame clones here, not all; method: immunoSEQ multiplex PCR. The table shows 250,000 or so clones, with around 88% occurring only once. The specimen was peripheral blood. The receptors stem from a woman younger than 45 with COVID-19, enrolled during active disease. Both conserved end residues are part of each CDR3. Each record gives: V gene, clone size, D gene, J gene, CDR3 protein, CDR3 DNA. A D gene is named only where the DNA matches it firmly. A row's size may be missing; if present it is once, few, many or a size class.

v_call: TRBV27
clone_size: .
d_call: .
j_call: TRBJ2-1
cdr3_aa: CASSLRRGSPGEQFF
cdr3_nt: TGTGCCAGCAGTTTGAGGCGGGGCTCCCCCGGTGAGCAGTTCTTC

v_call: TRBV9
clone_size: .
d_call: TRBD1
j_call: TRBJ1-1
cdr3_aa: CASSAGTGLNTEAFF
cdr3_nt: TGTGCCAGCAGCGCCGGGACAGGCCTAAACACTGAAGCTTTCTTT

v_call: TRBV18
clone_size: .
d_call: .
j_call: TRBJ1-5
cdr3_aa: CASSPLREQPQHF
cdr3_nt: TGTGCCAGCTCACCACTCAGGGAACAGCCCCAGCATTTT

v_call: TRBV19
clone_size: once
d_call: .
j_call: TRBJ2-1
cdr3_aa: CASSFRGRNEQFF
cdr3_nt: TGTGCCAGTAGTTTTAGGGGCCGCAATGAGCAGTTCTTC

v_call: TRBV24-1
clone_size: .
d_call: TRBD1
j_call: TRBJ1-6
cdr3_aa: CATSQVPGQNSPLHF
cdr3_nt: TGTGCCACCAGTCAGGTGCCGGGACAGAATTCACCCCTCCACTTT

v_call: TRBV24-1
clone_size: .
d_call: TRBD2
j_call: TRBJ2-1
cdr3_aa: CATREAGGKNEQFF
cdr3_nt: TGTGCCACCAGAGAAGCGGGAGGTAAGAATGAGCAGTTCTTC

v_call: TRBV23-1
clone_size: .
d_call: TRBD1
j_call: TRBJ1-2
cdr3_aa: CASSQVSRRGRVDYGYTF
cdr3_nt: TGCGCCAGCAGTCAAGTTTCCCGCAGGGGGCGAGTTGACTATGGCTACACCTTC

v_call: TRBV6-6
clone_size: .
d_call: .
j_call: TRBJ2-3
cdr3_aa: CASRYPASAPSDTQYF
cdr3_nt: TGTGCCAGCAGGTACCCCGCTAGCGCACCTTCAGATACGCAGTATTTT

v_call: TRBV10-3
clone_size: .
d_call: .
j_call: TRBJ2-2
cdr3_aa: CAISEGGANTGELFF
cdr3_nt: TGTGCCATCAGTGAAGGCGGGGCGAACACCGGGGAGCTGTTTTTT

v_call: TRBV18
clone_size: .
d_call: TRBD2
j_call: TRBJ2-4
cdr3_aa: CASSPWYKAGGRPIQYF
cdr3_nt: TGTGCCAGCTCACCATGGTACAAGGCGGGCGGGAGGCCGATTCAGTACTTC

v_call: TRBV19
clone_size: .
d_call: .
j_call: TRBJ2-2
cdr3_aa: CASSIQGTNTGELFF
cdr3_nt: TGTGCCAGTAGTATTCAGGGCACCAACACCGGGGAGCTGTTTTTT

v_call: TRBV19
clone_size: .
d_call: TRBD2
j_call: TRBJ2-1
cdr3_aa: CASSLLAGGPHEQFF
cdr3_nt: TGTGCCAGTAGTCTGTTAGCGGGAGGGCCACATGAGCAGTTCTTC

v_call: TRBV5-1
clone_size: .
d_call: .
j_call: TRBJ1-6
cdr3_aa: CASSSYQAGPNSPLHF
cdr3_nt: TGCGCCAGCAGCTCCTACCAGGCAGGGCCAAATTCACCCCTCCACTTT

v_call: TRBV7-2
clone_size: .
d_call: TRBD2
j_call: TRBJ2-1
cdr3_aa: CASSPREGANEQFF
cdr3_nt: TGTGCCAGCAGCCCGCGGGAGGGGGCCAATGAGCAGTTCTTC

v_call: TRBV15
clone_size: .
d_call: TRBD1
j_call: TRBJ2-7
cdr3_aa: CATSGGTGQSDEQYF
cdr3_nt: TGTGCCACCAGCGGGGGGACAGGCCAGTCGGACGAGCAGTACTTC

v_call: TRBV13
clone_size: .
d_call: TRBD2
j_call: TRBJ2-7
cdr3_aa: CASSRLAGGTYEQYF
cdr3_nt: TGTGCCAGCAGCCGACTAGCGGGGGGAACCTACGAGCAGTACTTC

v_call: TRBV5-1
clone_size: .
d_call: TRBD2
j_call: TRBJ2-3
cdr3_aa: CASSLGSGGDTQYF
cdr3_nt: TGCGCCAGCAGCTTGGGATCGGGGGGAGATACGCAGTATTTT

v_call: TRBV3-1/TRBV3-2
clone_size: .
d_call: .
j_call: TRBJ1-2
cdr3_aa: CASSLNRGYGYTF
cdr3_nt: TGTGCCAGCAGCCTTAATAGGGGGTATGGCTACACCTTC

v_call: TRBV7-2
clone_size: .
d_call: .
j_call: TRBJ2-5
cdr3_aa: CASRLQETQYF
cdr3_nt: TGTGCCAGCAGACTACAAGAGACCCAGTACTTC

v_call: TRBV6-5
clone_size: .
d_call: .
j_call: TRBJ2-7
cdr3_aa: CASSYAQGSSYEQYF
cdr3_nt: TGTGCCAGCAGTTACGCGCAGGGAAGCTCCTACGAGCAGTACTTC

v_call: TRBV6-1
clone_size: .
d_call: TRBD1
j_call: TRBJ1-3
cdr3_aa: CASSEDFWGDRGGNTIYF
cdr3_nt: TGTGCCAGCAGTGAAGACTTCTGGGGAGACAGGGGTGGAAACACCATATATTTT

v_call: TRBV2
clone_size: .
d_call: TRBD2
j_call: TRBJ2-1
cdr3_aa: CASEASGGTNEQFF
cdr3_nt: TGTGCCAGCGAGGCTAGCGGGGGGACCAATGAGCAGTTCTTC

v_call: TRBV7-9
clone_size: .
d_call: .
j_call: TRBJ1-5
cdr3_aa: CASSLYREGDNQPQHF
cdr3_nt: TGTGCCAGCAGCTTGTACAGGGAGGGGGATAATCAGCCCCAGCATTTT

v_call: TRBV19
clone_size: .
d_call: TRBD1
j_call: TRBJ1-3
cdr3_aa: CASSAGQGNSGNTIYF
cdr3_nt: TGTGCCAGTAGCGCCGGACAGGGCAACTCTGGAAACACCATATATTTT

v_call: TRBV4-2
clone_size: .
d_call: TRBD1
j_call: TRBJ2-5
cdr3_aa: CASSQGLRGQQETQYF
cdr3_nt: TGTGCCAGCAGCCAAGGTTTGAGGGGGCAACAAGAGACCCAGTACTTC

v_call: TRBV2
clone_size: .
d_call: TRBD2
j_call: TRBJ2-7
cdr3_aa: CASTGPGGYEQYF
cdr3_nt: TGTGCCAGCACCGGGCCGGGGGGGTACGAGCAGTACTTC

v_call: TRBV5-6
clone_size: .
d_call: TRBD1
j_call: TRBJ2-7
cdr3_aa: CASSLGTGVPNEQYF
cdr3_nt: TGTGCCAGCAGCCTGGGGACAGGGGTTCCCAACGAGCAGTACTTC

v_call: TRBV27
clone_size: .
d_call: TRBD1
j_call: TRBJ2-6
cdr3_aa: CASSLKYRGQVTSGANVLTF
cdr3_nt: TGTGCCAGCAGTTTAAAGTACAGGGGACAGGTAACTTCTGGGGCCAACGTCCTGACTTTC

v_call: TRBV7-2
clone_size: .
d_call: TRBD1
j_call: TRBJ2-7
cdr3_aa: CASSLGEGQTYEQYF
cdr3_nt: TGTGCCAGCAGCTTAGGAGAGGGACAGACCTACGAGCAGTACTTC

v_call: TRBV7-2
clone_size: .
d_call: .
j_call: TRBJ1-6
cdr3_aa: CASSSTAAGAGADSPLHF
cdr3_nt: TGTGCCAGCAGCTCTACAGCCGCGGGGGCAGGGGCGGATTCACCCCTCCACTTT

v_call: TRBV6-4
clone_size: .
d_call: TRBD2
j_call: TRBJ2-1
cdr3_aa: CASSSMGGNWDEQFF
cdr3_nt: TGTGCCAGCAGTTCCATGGGAGGGAACTGGGATGAGCAGTTCTTC

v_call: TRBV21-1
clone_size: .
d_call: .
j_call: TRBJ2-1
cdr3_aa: CASSKRIRNRGWLNEQFF
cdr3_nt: TGTGCCAGCAGCAAACGCATCAGGAACAGGGGATGGTTGAATGAGCAGTTCTTC

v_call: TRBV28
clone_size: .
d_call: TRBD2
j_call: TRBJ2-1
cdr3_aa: CASSTTRTSAVHRDEQFF
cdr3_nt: TGTGCCAGCAGTACTACAAGGACTAGCGCCGTCCATAGGGATGAGCAGTTCTTC

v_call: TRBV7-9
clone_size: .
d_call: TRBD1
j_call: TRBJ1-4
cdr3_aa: CASGGTGHQEKLFF
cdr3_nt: TGTGCCAGCGGGGGGACAGGACACCAGGAAAAACTGTTTTTT

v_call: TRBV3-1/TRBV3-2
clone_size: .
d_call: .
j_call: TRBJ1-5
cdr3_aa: CASSRWGGKAYSNQPQHF
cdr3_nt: TGTGCCAGCAGCCGATGGGGAGGTAAGGCTTATAGCAATCAGCCCCAGCATTTT

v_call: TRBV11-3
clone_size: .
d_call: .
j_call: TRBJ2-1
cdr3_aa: CASSLASNEQFF
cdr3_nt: TGTGCCAGCAGCTTAGCCAGTAATGAGCAGTTCTTC

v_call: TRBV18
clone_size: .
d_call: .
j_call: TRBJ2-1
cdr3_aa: CASSPQLTVSYNEQFF
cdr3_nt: TGTGCCAGCTCACCACAGCTGACAGTCTCCTACAATGAGCAGTTCTTC